This T cell receptor (beta chain) emerged from a study of T-cell memory formation after mild COVID-19. The V gene's germline CDR1 is SQVTM and CDR2 ANQGSEA. The CDR3 is 14 residues long. The V gene lost 1 base and the J gene lost 8 bases, with 17 bases spanning the gap. This clonotype was seen a few times. MiXCR was run by TCRdb on the 5' RACE reads, yielding one entry per CDR3 protein. The sample yields around 310,000 distinct CDR3 sequences, approximately 22% seen once. The rearrangement uses TRBV29-1 and TRBJ1-2, with D uncertain. The material sequenced was PBMCs or a T cell subset sorted from them (not recorded which). The clonotype was recovered from a man aged 18 to 29 who had mild COVID-19 (a few samples of this study predate the infection). Cell type and time point are not known. The CDR3 DNA is TGCAGCGTTGAAGGTCATAATAGTTTCGCGGGCTACACCTTC. This sequence encodes CSVEGHNSFAGYTF.